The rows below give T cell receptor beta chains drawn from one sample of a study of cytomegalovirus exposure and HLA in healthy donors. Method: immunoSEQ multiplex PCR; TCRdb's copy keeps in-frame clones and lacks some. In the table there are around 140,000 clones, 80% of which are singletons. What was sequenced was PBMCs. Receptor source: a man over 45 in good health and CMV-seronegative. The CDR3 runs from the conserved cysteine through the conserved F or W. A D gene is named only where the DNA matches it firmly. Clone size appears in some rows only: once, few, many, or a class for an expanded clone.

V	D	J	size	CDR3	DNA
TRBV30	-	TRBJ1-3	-	CAWTPGTGNTIYF	TGTGCCTGGACCCCTGGGACAGGAAACACCATATATTTT
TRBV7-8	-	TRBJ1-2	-	CASSLATAYGYTF	TGTGCCAGCAGCTTAGCGACAGCTTATGGCTACACCTTC
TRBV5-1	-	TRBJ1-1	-	CASSPLGGRTEAFF	TGCGCCAGCAGCCCCCTAGGAGGGAGGACTGAAGCTTTCTTT
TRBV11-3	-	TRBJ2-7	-	CASSLLTAGEQYF	TGTGCCAGCAGCTTACTAACGGCAGGCGAGCAGTACTTC
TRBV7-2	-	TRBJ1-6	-	CASSSGGYIGSSPLHF	TGTGCCAGCAGCTCAGGAGGATACATCGGCAGTTCACCCCTCCACTTT
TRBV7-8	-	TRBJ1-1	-	CASSSALKGNTEAFF	TGTGCCAGCAGCTCCGCCCTTAAGGGGAACACTGAAGCCTTCTTT
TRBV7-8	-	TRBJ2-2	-	CASSLDWGELFF	TGTGCCAGCAGCTTAGACTGGGGGGAGCTGTTTTTT
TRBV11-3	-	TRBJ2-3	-	CASSLDPSQYF	TGTGCCAGCAGCTTAGATCCTTCGCAGTATTTT
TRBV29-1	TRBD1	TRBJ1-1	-	CSVRQGAGITEAFF	TGCAGCGTCAGACAGGGGGCAGGGATCACTGAAGCTTTCTTT
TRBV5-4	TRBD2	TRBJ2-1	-	CASSLGLAGGAYNEQFF	TGTGCCAGCAGTTTGGGACTAGCGGGGGGGGCCTACAATGAGCAGTTCTTC
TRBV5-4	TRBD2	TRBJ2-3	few	CASSLVGGDTDTQYF	TGTGCCAGCAGCTTGGTCGGGGGGGACACAGATACGCAGTATTTT
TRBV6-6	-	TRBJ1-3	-	CASGASGNTIYF	TGTGCCAGCGGGGCCTCTGGAAACACCATATATTTT
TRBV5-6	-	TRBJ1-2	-	CASSLTGFYGYTF	TGTGCCAGCAGCTTAACAGGGTTCTATGGCTACACCTTC
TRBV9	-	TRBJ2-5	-	CASSAGLGPGGETQYF	TGTGCCAGCAGCGCAGGGTTGGGACCTGGGGGGGAGACCCAGTACTTC
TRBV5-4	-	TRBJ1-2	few	CASREGPAIGGYTF	TGTGCCAGCAGGGAGGGACCGGCGATAGGTGGCTACACCTTC
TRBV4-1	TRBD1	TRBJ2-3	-	CASSQTTGVTDTQYF	TGCGCCAGCAGCCAAACAACAGGGGTAACAGATACGCAGTATTTT
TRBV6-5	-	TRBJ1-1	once	CASSYSRGTEAFF	TGTGCCAGCAGTTACTCAAGGGGTACTGAAGCTTTCTTT
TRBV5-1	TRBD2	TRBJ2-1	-	CASSPVAGESSYNEQFF	TGCGCCAGCAGCCCGGTAGCGGGGGAGAGCTCCTACAATGAGCAGTTCTTC
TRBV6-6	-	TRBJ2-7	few	CASSYASGAYEQYF	TGTGCCAGCAGTTACGCGTCAGGGGCGTACGAGCAGTACTTC
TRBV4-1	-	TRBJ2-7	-	CASSHPRDEQYF	TGCGCCAGCAGCCACCCCCGCGACGAGCAGTACTTC
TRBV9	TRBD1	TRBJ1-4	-	CASSPRTGFGNEKLFF	TGTGCCAGCAGCCCGAGGACAGGGTTCGGTAACGAAAAACTGTTTTTT
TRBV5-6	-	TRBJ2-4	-	CASSLAGAKNIQYF	TGTGCCAGCAGCTTGGCAGGAGCCAAAAACATTCAGTACTTC
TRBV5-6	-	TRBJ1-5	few	CASSLLTGLNQPQHF	TGTGCCAGCAGCTTGTTGACAGGCCTCAATCAGCCCCAGCATTTT
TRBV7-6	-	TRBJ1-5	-	CASSLDADIYQPQHF	TGTGCCAGCAGCTTAGACGCGGATATTTATCAGCCCCAGCATTTT
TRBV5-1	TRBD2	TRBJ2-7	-	CASSSGTRVDEQYF	TGCGCCAGCAGCTCCGGGACTAGAGTTGACGAGCAGTACTTC
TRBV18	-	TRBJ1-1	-	CASSPLDWSEAFF	TGTGCCAGCTCACCACTGGACTGGAGTGAAGCTTTCTTT
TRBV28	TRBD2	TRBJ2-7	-	CVINRGESYEQYF	TGTGTAATAAACCGGGGGGAGAGCTACGAGCAGTACTTC
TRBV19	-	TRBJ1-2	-	CASSIVRQATNYGYTF	TGTGCCAGTAGTATAGTCCGGCAGGCTACTAACTATGGCTACACCTTC
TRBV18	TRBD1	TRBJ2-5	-	CASSPTGGAETQYF	TGTGCCAGCTCACCAACAGGGGGCGCGGAGACCCAGTACTTC
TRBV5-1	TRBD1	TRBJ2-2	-	CASSPRDRLRGELFF	TGCGCCAGCAGCCCACGGGACAGATTGAGGGGGGAGCTGTTTTTT
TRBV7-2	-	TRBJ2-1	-	CASSSRVSSYNEQFF	TGTGCCAGCAGCTCCAGGGTTAGCTCCTACAATGAGCAGTTCTTC
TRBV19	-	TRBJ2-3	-	CASSIRESTDTQYF	TGTGCCAGTAGTATAAGGGAGAGCACAGATACGCAGTATTTT
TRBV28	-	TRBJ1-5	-	CASSLLRGDQPQHF	TGTGCCAGCAGTTTATTGCGGGGTGATCAGCCCCAGCATTTT
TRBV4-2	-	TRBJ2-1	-	CASSQDTRGGQFF	TGTGCCAGCAGCCAAGATACCAGGGGTGGGCAGTTCTTC
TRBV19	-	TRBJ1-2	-	CASRGSGYTF	TGTGCCAGCCGGGGAAGTGGCTACACCTTC
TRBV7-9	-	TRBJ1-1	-	CASSLVQGTEAFF	TGTGCCAGCAGCTTAGTCCAGGGCACTGAAGCTTTCTTT
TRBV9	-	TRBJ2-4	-	CASSVGGTKNIQYF	TGTGCCAGCAGCGTCGGGGGAACCAAAAACATTCAGTACTTC
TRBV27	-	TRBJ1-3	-	CASSLFGRLGSGNTIYF	TGTGCCAGCAGTTTATTTGGCAGGCTCGGCTCTGGAAACACCATATATTTT
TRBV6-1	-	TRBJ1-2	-	CASRNQGTSRDTF	TGTGCCAGCAGGAACCAGGGGACCTCACGTGACACCTTC
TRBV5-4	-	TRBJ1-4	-	CASSPTRSGEKLFF	TGTGCCAGCAGCCCGACAAGGAGCGGTGAAAAACTGTTTTTT
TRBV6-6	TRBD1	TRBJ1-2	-	CASSSPPGQGNYGYTF	TGTGCCAGCAGTTCCCCTCCGGGACAGGGTAACTATGGCTACACCTTC
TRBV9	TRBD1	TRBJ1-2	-	CASSDTVTDREVKGVYGYTF	TGTGCCAGCAGCGACACCGTAACTGACAGGGAGGTTAAAGGGGTCTATGGCTACACCTTC
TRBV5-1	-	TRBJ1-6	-	CASSLRMEGANSPLHF	TGCGCCAGCAGCTTGAGGATGGAGGGTGCAAATTCACCCCTCCACTTT
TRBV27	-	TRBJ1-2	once	CASSPTGPRYGYTF	TGTGCCAGCAGCCCGACAGGTCCCAGGTATGGCTACACCTTC
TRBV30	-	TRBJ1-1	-	CAWSRRTPLNTEAFF	TGTGCCTGGAGTCGCCGGACACCCCTGAACACTGAAGCTTTCTTT
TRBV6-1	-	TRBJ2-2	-	CASTWATGELFF	TGTGCCAGCACATGGGCCACCGGGGAGCTGTTTTTT
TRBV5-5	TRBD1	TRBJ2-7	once	CASTSDRGYEQYF	TGTGCCAGCACCTCGGACAGGGGTTACGAGCAGTACTTC
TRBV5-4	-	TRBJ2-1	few	CASSFRQGQDEQFF	TGTGCCAGCAGCTTTCGTCAGGGGCAGGATGAGCAGTTCTTC
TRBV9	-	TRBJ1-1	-	CASSVDGSPNTEAFF	TGTGCCAGCAGCGTAGATGGCAGTCCGAACACTGAAGCTTTCTTT
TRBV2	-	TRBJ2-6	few	CASSVVGTGANVLTF	TGTGCCAGCAGTGTTGTCGGGACTGGGGCCAACGTCCTGACTTTC
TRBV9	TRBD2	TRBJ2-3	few	CASNRLAGRTDTQYF	TGTGCCAGCAACCGACTAGCGGGAAGGACAGATACGCAGTATTTT
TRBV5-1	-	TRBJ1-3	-	CASSPSAPEGGNTIYF	TGCGCCAGCAGCCCCTCCGCCCCGGAGGGAGGAAACACCATATATTTT
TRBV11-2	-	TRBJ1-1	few	CASSLDQGTEAFF	TGTGCCAGCAGCTTAGATCAGGGCACTGAAGCTTTCTTT
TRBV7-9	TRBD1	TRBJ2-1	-	CASSHPGQELYNEQFF	TGTGCCAGCAGCCACCCCGGACAGGAATTATACAATGAGCAGTTCTTC
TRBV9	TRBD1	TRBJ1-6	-	CASSGQGRTNDYNSPLHF	TGTGCCAGCAGCGGACAGGGGCGCACGAATGACTATAATTCACCCCTCCACTTT